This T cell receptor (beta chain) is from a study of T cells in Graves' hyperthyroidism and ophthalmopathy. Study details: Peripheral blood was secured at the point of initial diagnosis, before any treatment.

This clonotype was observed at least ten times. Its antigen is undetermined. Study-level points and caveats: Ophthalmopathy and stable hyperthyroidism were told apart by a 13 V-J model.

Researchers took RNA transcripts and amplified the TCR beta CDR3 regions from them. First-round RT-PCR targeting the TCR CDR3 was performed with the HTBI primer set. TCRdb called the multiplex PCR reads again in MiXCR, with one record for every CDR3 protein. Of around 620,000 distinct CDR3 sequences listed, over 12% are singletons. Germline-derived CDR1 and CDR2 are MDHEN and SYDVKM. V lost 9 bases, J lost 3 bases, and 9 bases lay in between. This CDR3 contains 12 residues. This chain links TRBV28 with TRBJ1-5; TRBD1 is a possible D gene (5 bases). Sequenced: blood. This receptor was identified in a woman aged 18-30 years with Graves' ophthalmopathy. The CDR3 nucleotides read TGTGCCAGTAGACAGAACAATCAGCCCCAGCATTTT. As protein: CASRQNNQPQHF.